Below are 4 T cell receptor beta chains sequenced from a single sample in a study of PD-1 blockade in classical Hodgkin lymphoma. Libraries were prepared by immunoSEQ multiplex PCR; TCRdb keeps only in-frame clonotypes and omits some of them. The sample has about 17,000 clones, around 90% seen once. As for time point: newly diagnosed, previously untreated cHL patient sample. The material sequenced was peripheral blood mononuclear cells (PBMCs). The source of these receptors is a human donor with classical Hodgkin lymphoma.

This chain joins TRBV19 and TRBJ2-7, with TRBD1 matching 8 bases. The germline gives CDR1 LNHDA, CDR2 SQIVND (reference sequence). Losses at the gene ends were 5 bases for V and 7 bases for J; bases not matched to a gene: 10. The CDR3 is 14 residues long. CDR3 nucleotides: TGTGCCAGTAGTCACGGACAGGGTCGATTGGAGCAGTACTTC. Amino acids: CASSHGQGRLEQYF. Full variable domain (rest looked up from reference TRBV19 and TRBJ2-7): DGGITQSPKYLFRKEGQNVTLSCEQNLNHDAMYWYRQDPGQGLRLIYYSQIVNDFQKGDIAEGYSVSREKKESFPLTVTSAQKNPTAFYLCASSHGQGRLEQYFGPGTRLTVT.

V and J are TRBV10-1 and TRBJ2-1; 8 bases match TRBD2. CDR1 is WNHNN, CDR2 SYGVQD, per germline (reference sequence). With 4 bases clipped from V and 3 bases from J, the junction kept 11 bases outside the gene matches. The CDR3 consists of 17 residues. The CDR3 here is CASSGRVAGLFYNEQFF. The CDR3 bases are TGCGCCAGCAGTGGTAGGGTAGCGGGACTCTTCTACAATGAGCAGTTCTTC.

This clone has only one observation. Here the CDR3 reads CSAGQGSNTEAFF. In DNA, the CDR3 is TGCAGCGCCGGACAGGGATCGAACACTGAAGCTTTCTTT. This chain uses TRBV29-1 with TRBJ1-1; 8 nucleotides line up with TRBD1. Germline V gene sequence: CDR1 SQVTM, CDR2 ANQGSEA. The CDR3 has 13 residues. The junction had 5 bases not matched to a gene; V was cut back by 7 bases and J by 1 base.

The chain uses TRBV7-9 and TRBJ1-2; the D is unclear. The germline CDR1 and CDR2 sequences are SEHNR and FQNEAQ (reference sequence). The ends were cut back, 5 bases at V and 0 bases at J, with 10 bases in the middle. CDR3 length: 14 residues. The CDR3, as DNA: TGTGCCAGCAGCCCCAGTACGTCTAACTATGGCTACACCTTC. Protein product: CASSPSTSNYGYTF.